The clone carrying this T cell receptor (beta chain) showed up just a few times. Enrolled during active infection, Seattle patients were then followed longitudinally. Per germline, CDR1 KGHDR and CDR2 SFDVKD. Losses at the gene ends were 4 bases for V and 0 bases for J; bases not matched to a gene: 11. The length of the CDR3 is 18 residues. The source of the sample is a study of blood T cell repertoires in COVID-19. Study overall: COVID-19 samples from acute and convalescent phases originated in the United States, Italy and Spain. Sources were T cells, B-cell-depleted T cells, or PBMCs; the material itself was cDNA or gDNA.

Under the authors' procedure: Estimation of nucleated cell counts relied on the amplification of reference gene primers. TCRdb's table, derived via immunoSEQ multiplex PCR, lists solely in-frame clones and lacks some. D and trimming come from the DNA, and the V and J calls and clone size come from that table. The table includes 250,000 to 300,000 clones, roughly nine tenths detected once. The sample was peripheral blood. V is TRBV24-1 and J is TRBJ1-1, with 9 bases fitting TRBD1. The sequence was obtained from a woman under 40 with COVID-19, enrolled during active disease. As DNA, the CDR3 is TGTGCCACCAGTGAGGGGACCCCGAGGACAGGGGTGAACACTGAAGCTTTCTTT. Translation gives CATSEGTPRTGVNTEAFF.